This is a list of T cell receptor beta chains from one sample in a study of identical twins. TCRdb recomputed calls from the 5' RACE reads with MiXCR, one row per CDR3 protein. The profile shows 500,000 to 700,000 distinct CDR3 sequences, just over 7% of them singletons. This sample also belongs to another study, concerning yellow fever vaccine responses in identical twins.

The specimen was PBMCs. These receptors came from a woman aged 18-29 years in good health. CDR3s include the opening cysteine and the closing phenylalanine or tryptophan. D genes are given only for firm matches. Clone size is not always given. Where it is, it says once, few, many or a class for expanded clones.

size,J,D,V,DNA,CDR3
few,TRBJ1-4,NA,TRBV7-9,TGTGCCAGCAGCCCCTCGACAGGCGCCTATGAAAAACTGTTTTTT,CASSPSTGAYEKLFF
NA,TRBJ1-1,NA,TRBV18,TGTGCCAGCTCCCAGGGGAGCCGTACTGAAGCTTTCTTT,CASSQGSRTEAFF
NA,TRBJ1-1,NA,TRBV5-1,TGCGCCAGCAGCTTGGGGGCCCAGGGTACTACTGAAGCTTTCTTT,CASSLGAQGTTEAFF
few,TRBJ2-1,NA,TRBV5-1,TGCGCCAGGCCCCGGGCCGACTCTATCGGCGATGAGCAGTTCTTC,CARPRADSIGDEQFF
NA,TRBJ2-1,NA,TRBV6-1,TGTGCCAGCAGTGACATAGTTACCTCAGGGAATGAGCAGTTCTTC,CASSDIVTSGNEQFF
NA,TRBJ1-1,NA,TRBV3-1,TGTGCCAGCAGCCGAAGGGCCGGGACTGAAGCTTTCTTT,CASSRRAGTEAFF
few,TRBJ1-5,NA,TRBV27,TGTGCCAGCAGTTCCTACGCTGGGGGGCCGAATCAGCCCCAGCATTTT,CASSSYAGGPNQPQHF
many,TRBJ2-7,NA,TRBV5-1,TGCGCCAGCAGCTTGAACCCCGGGGAGCAGTACTTC,CASSLNPGEQYF
few,TRBJ1-1,NA,TRBV5-6,TGTGCCAGCAGCTTGTTTCTCTCCTGGGACACTGAAGCTTTCTTT,CASSLFLSWDTEAFF
few,TRBJ1-2,TRBD1,TRBV6-5,TGTGCCAGCAGTTACTCAAGGAGCGGACAGGTGTTTGATGGCTACACCTTC,CASSYSRSGQVFDGYTF
many,TRBJ2-1,TRBD2,TRBV29-1,TGCACCGCGGGGGACAATGAGCAGTTCTTC,CTAGDNEQFF
few,TRBJ2-3,NA,TRBV29-1,TGCAGCGTTGAAATTTCAGGGTTTCTCTCCACAGATACGCAGTATTTT,CSVEISGFLSTDTQYF
many,TRBJ2-4,TRBD1,TRBV14,TGTGCCAGCAGCCATGGACAGGTCCAAAACATTCAGTACTTC,CASSHGQVQNIQYF
few,TRBJ1-1,NA,TRBV5-5,TGTGCCAGCAGCTTGTGGCAGGGAAGGTATGACACTGAAGCTTTCTTT,CASSLWQGRYDTEAFF
NA,TRBJ2-1,TRBD1,TRBV3-1,TGTGCCAGCAGCCAACCGGGACAGGGAATCGATGAGCAGTTCTTC,CASSQPGQGIDEQFF
few,TRBJ2-3,NA,TRBV20-1,TGCAGTGCCCCCAAGACTGTTTCTAGCACAGATACGCAGTATTTT,CSAPKTVSSTDTQYF
NA,TRBJ2-2,NA,TRBV6-1,TGTGCCAGCCCCCCTGAGGGAACCACGAACACCGGGGAGCTGTTTTTT,CASPPEGTTNTGELFF
few,TRBJ2-1,TRBD1,TRBV4-1,TGCGCCAGCAGCCAAGATGCGGGACAGGGAAGCTCCTACAATGAGCAGTTCTTC,CASSQDAGQGSSYNEQFF
NA,TRBJ2-1,NA,TRBV6-4,TGTGCCAGCAGTAGCGAGCCGGGCTCCAATGAGCAGTTCTTC,CASSSEPGSNEQFF
many,TRBJ2-7,TRBD1,TRBV4-1,TGCGCCAGCAGTCGGGGCGGGACAGGGGTCTACGAGCAGTACTTC,CASSRGGTGVYEQYF
NA,TRBJ2-6,NA,TRBV12-3/TRBV12-4,TGTGCCAGCAGCCAGAACAGGGTCCGTCTATATTCTGGGGCCAACGTCCTGACTTTC,CASSQNRVRLYSGANVLTF
NA,TRBJ2-5,TRBD1,TRBV7-2,TGTGCCAGCAGCTTAGGGGGGACAGGGTGGCAGACCCAGTACTTC,CASSLGGTGWQTQYF
NA,TRBJ1-4,NA,TRBV6-5,TGTGCCAGCAGTTACATAGGTGAAAAACTGTTTTTT,CASSYIGEKLFF
once,TRBJ2-2,TRBD1,TRBV29-1,TGCAGCGCAGGGGGCGGTAAGGAGGGGTTGAACACCGGGGAGCTGTTTTTT,CSAGGGKEGLNTGELFF
many,TRBJ1-5,TRBD1,TRBV12-3/TRBV12-4,TGTGCCAGCAGTGGTCACCCGGGACAGGTCCAGCATTTT,CASSGHPGQVQHF
few,TRBJ2-3,NA,TRBV4-1,TGCGCCAGCAGCCAAGATTATGGGGGTTTGCGCACAGATACGCAGTATTTT,CASSQDYGGLRTDTQYF
few,TRBJ1-6,NA,TRBV27,TGTGCCAGCAGGGGTGGCTACGGTAATTCACCCCTCCACTTT,CASRGGYGNSPLHF
few,TRBJ2-7,TRBD2,TRBV28,TGTGCCAGCAACCCCCGAGGAGGGAGGGCCCACGAGCAGTACTTC,CASNPRGGRAHEQYF
few,TRBJ2-1,TRBD2,TRBV7-9,TGTGCCAGCAGCCTAGATGCGGGAGGCTCCTACAATGAGCAGTTCTTC,CASSLDAGGSYNEQFF
NA,TRBJ2-5,TRBD2,TRBV4-1,TGCGCCAGCAGCCAAGATAGGGTAGCGGGGCCCCAAGAGACCCAGTACTTC,CASSQDRVAGPQETQYF
few,TRBJ2-1,TRBD1,TRBV10-3,TGTGCCATCAGTGGGACAGGGGGCTACAATGAGCAGTTCTTC,CAISGTGGYNEQFF
few,TRBJ2-4,TRBD1,TRBV5-1,TGCGCCAGCAGCCCAGGGACAGGGGGCATTCAGTACTTC,CASSPGTGGIQYF
few,TRBJ2-3,TRBD2,TRBV5-1,TGCGCCAGCAGCTCCCGGGGAGGGGAGTACACAGATACGCAGTATTTT,CASSSRGGEYTDTQYF
few,TRBJ1-1,NA,TRBV5-1,TGCGCCAGCAGCTTCTTGGGGGTGTTTGACACTGAAGCTTTCTTT,CASSFLGVFDTEAFF
many,TRBJ2-1,NA,TRBV4-1,TGCGCCAGCAGCCAAGTCGACATAATATCCTACAATGAGCAGTTCTTC,CASSQVDIISYNEQFF
few,TRBJ2-4,TRBD1,TRBV20-1,TGCAGTGCGGGGGACAGGGGCAAAAACATTCAGTACTTC,CSAGDRGKNIQYF
many,TRBJ2-1,NA,TRBV12-3/TRBV12-4,TGTGCCAGCAGTTTTGGTCGAGGGACCTACAATGAGCAGTTCTTC,CASSFGRGTYNEQFF
few,TRBJ2-7,NA,TRBV9,TGTGCCAGCAGCGTAGGGGGGGACGTTTCGGGCTACGAGCAGTACTTC,CASSVGGDVSGYEQYF
few,TRBJ2-3,NA,TRBV7-3,TGTGCCAGCAGCCGCCAGGCAGGAGCGACCAGCACAGATACGCAGTATTTT,CASSRQAGATSTDTQYF
few,TRBJ1-1,NA,TRBV29-1,TGCAGCGTTGGGGCTTCCGCTACTGAAGCTTTCTTT,CSVGASATEAFF
many,TRBJ2-1,TRBD1,TRBV10-1,TGCGCCAGCAGCCCCCAGGCGGGACAGGGGCCCAATGAGCAGTTCTTC,CASSPQAGQGPNEQFF
many,TRBJ2-3,TRBD2,TRBV5-1,TGCGCCAGCAGCCCCCTAGGCGGGAGGGCCGCCACAGATACGCAGTATTTT,CASSPLGGRAATDTQYF
NA,TRBJ2-7,TRBD2,TRBV3-1,TGTGCCAGCAGCCAAAACTACGGACTAGCGGGAGGCTACGAGCAGTACTTC,CASSQNYGLAGGYEQYF
many,TRBJ2-7,NA,TRBV10-3,TGTGCCATTGCCGAGTGGGCGGATAACTACGAGCAGTACTTC,CAIAEWADNYEQYF
few,TRBJ2-5,NA,TRBV7-9,TGTGCCAGCAGCTTGTATGCGGAGACCCAGTACTTC,CASSLYAETQYF
few,TRBJ2-3,TRBD2,TRBV29-1,TGCAGCGTTATCCGGACTAGCGAGCGCAGGGATACGCAGTATTTT,CSVIRTSERRDTQYF
NA,TRBJ2-2,NA,TRBV20-1,TGCAGTGCTATAATAGTAGGGACTCCGAGGTTCGCGAACACCGGGGAGCTGTTTTTT,CSAIIVGTPRFANTGELFF
few,TRBJ2-4,NA,TRBV12-3/TRBV12-4,TGTGCCTCCCGGGCCAGATACAAAAACATTCAGTACTTC,CASRARYKNIQYF
many,TRBJ2-3,TRBD1,TRBV15,TGTGCCACCAGCAGGACCGGGACAGGGGATCCAGATACGCAGTATTTT,CATSRTGTGDPDTQYF
few,TRBJ1-3,TRBD1,TRBV7-6,TGTGCCAGCAGCTTAGCCATGGGACAGTGGAACTCTGGAAACACCATATATTTT,CASSLAMGQWNSGNTIYF
many,TRBJ2-7,NA,TRBV6-6,TGTGCCAGCAGTTCCTATGTTGACTACGAGCAGTACTTC,CASSSYVDYEQYF
few,TRBJ2-2,NA,TRBV3-1,TGTGCCAGCAGCCCGTCCTGGATCTTGAACACCGGGGAGCTGTTTTTT,CASSPSWILNTGELFF
NA,TRBJ1-4,NA,TRBV7-9,TGTGCCAGCAGCTTAGGTTCAGGCGGAGAAAAACTGTTTTTT,CASSLGSGGEKLFF
many,TRBJ2-1,NA,TRBV29-1,TGCAGCGTTGAATGGGTCGCGGGGTCTGGGCACAATGAGCAGTTCTTC,CSVEWVAGSGHNEQFF
NA,TRBJ1-5,NA,TRBV24-1,TGTGCCACCAGTGATTCCACTAGCAATCAGCCCCAGCATTTT,CATSDSTSNQPQHF
NA,TRBJ2-5,NA,TRBV20-1,TGCAGAGCTCAGGGACCGGGTATTGAGACCCAGTACTTC,CRAQGPGIETQYF
few,TRBJ1-3,NA,TRBV4-1,TGCGCCAGCAGCCCTATCTCAGGGGACACCATATATTTT,CASSPISGDTIYF
few,TRBJ2-2,TRBD1,TRBV6-1,TGTGCCAGCAGAACAGGGGGCTCCGGGGAGCTGTTTTTT,CASRTGGSGELFF
few,TRBJ2-1,TRBD2,TRBV7-2,TGTGCCAGCAGCTCCACTAGCGGGGGGGCCAGGGAGCAGTTCTTC,CASSSTSGGAREQFF
few,TRBJ2-4,NA,TRBV3-1,TGTGCCAGCAGCCCCTGGGGACTCAAAAACATTCAGTACTTC,CASSPWGLKNIQYF